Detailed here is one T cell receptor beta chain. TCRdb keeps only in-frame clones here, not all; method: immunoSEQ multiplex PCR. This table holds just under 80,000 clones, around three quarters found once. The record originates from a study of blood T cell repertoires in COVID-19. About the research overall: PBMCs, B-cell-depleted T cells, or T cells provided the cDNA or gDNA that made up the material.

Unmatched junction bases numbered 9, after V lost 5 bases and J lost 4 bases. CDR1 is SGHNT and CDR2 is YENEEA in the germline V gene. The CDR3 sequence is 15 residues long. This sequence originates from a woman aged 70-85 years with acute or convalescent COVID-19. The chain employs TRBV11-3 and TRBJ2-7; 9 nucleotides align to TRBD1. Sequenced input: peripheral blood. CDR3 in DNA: TGTGCCAGCAGCCCGTTCGGGACAGGGCAATACGAGCAGTACTTC. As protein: CASSPFGTGQYEQYF.